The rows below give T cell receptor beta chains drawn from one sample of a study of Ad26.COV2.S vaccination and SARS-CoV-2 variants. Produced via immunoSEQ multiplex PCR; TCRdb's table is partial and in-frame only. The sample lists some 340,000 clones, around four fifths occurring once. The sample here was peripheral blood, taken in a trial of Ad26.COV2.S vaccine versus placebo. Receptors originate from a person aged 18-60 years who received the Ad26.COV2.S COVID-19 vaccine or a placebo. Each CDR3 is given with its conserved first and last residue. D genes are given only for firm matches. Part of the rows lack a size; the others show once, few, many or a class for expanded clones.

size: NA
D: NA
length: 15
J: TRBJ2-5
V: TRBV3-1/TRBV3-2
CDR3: CASSPRYLPQETQYF
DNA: TGTGCCAGCAGCCCCCGTTACTTACCTCAAGAGACCCAGTACTTC

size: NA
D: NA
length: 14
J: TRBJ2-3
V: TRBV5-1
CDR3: CASSSSIVADTQYF
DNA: TGCGCCAGCAGCTCATCCATAGTGGCCGATACGCAGTATTTT

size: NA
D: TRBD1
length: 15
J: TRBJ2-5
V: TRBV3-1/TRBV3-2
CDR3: CASSLGQGGRETQYF
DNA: TGTGCCAGCAGCCTGGGACAGGGGGGTCGAGAGACCCAGTACTTC

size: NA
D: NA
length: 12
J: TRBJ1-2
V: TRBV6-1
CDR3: CASSEEGTSTTF
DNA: TGTGCCAGCAGTGAAGAAGGGACGTCGACCACCTTC

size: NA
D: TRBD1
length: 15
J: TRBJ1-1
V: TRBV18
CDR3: CASSRQGARGTEAFF
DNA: TGTGCCAGCTCACGACAGGGGGCGCGGGGCACTGAAGCTTTCTTT

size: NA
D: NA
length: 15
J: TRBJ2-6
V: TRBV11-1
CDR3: CASSFKTSGANVLTF
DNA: TGTGCCAGCAGCTTCAAAACCTCTGGGGCCAACGTCCTGACTTTC

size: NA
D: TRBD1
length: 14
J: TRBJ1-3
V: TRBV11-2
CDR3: CASSPGTGGITIYF
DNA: TGTGCCAGCAGCCCAGGGACAGGCGGAATTACCATATATTTT

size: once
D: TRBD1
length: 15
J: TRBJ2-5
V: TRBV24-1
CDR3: CATSDPRTGGETQYF
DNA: TGTGCCACCAGTGACCCCAGGACAGGCGGAGAGACCCAGTACTTC

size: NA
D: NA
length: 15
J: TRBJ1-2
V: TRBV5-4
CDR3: CASSKAPGLDYGYTF
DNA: TGTGCCAGCAGCAAGGCTCCGGGTTTAGACTATGGCTACACCTTC

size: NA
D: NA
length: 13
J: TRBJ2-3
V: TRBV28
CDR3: CASSQSYSDTQYF
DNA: TGTGCCAGCAGTCAGTCTTACTCAGATACGCAGTATTTT

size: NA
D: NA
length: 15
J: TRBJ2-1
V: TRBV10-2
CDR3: CASSERRESDNEQFF
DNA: TGCGCCAGCAGTGAGAGGCGGGAATCGGACAATGAGCAGTTCTTC

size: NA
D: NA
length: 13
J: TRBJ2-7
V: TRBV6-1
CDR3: CASSEGSLYEQYF
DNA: TGTGCCAGCAGTGAGGGCAGCCTGTACGAGCAGTACTTC

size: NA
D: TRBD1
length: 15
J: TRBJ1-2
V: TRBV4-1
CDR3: CASSQARQGNYGYTF
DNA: TGCGCCAGCAGCCAAGCGAGACAGGGAAACTATGGCTACACCTTC

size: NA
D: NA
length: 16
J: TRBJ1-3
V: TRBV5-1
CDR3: CASSFERPGSGNTIYF
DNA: TGCGCCAGCAGCTTTGAACGGCCTGGCTCTGGAAACACCATATATTTT

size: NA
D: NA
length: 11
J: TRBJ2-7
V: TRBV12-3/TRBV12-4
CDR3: CASSTGMGQYF
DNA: TGTGCCAGCAGCACAGGGATGGGGCAGTACTTC

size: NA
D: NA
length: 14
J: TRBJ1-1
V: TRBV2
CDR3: CASIHREMNTEAFF
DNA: TGTGCCAGCATTCACAGGGAGATGAACACTGAAGCTTTCTTT

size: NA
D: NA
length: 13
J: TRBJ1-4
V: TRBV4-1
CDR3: CASSQVLDEKLFF
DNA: TGCGCCAGCAGCCAAGTTCTGGATGAAAAACTGTTTTTT

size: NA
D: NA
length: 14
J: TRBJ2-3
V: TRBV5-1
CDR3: CASSLWGVPDTQYF
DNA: TGCGCCAGCAGCTTATGGGGTGTCCCAGATACGCAGTATTTT

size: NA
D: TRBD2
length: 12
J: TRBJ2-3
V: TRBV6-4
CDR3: CAIPGGQDTQYF
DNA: TGTGCCATCCCGGGGGGGCAGGATACGCAGTATTTT

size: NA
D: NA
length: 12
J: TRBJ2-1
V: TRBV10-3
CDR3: CAIGVVYNEQFF
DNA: TGTGCCATCGGGGTGGTTTACAATGAGCAGTTCTTC

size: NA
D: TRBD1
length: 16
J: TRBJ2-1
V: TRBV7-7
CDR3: CASSLWDRGPGNEQFF
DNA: TGTGCCAGCAGCTTATGGGACAGGGGGCCAGGCAATGAGCAGTTCTTC

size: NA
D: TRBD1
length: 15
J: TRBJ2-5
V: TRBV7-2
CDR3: CASSFQTGTVETQYF
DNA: TGTGCCAGCAGCTTCCAGACAGGGACGGTGGAGACCCAGTACTTC

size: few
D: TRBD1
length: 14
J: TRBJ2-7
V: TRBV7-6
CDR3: CASSSRDRGTQQYF
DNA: TGTGCCAGCAGCTCCCGGGACAGGGGCACGCAGCAGTACTTC

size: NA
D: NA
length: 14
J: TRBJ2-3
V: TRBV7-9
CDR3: CASSPDSHTDTQYF
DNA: TGTGCCAGCAGCCCCGACAGCCACACAGATACGCAGTATTTT

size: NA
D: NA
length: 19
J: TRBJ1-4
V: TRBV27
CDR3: CASRADPGGYGATNEKLFF
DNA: TGTGCCAGCAGGGCTGACCCGGGGGGGTATGGAGCAACTAATGAAAAACTGTTTTTT

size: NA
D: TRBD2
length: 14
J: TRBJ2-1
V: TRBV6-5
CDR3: CASSYSGLADEQFF
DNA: TGTGCCAGCAGTTACTCGGGACTAGCGGACGAGCAGTTCTTC

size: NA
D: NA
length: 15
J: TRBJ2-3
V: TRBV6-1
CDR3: CASSESRYRTDTQYF
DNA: TGTGCCAGCAGTGAATCCAGATACCGCACAGATACGCAGTATTTT

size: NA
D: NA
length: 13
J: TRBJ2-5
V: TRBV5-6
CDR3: CASSLSAWETQYF
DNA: TGTGCCAGCAGCTTGAGCGCTTGGGAGACCCAGTACTTC

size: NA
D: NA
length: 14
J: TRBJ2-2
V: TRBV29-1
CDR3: CSVGGPGYTGELFF
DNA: TGCAGCGTGGGGGGGCCGGGCTACACCGGGGAGCTGTTTTTT

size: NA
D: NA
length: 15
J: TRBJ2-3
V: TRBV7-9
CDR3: CASSGRSSTTDTQYF
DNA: TGTGCCAGCAGCGGTCGAAGTTCTACCACAGATACGCAGTATTTT